This T cell receptor beta chain was sequenced during a study of cytomegalovirus exposure and HLA in healthy donors. Points on this clone: Its antigen is as yet unknown.

Findings of the study overall: Both high specificity and high sensitivity reportedly marked the classifier's diagnosis of cytomegalovirus status.

This PCR relied on a set of 60 Vbeta primers and 13 Jbeta primers. Per the original methods: In a later analysis, the count reached about 80 million unique TCR beta chains, with roughly 9.9 million shared. The assay was immunoSEQ multiplex PCR, and TCRdb's table has in-frame clones only and misses some. Clone size and the V and J calls come from that table; the DNA yielded D and trimming. Here the sample spans 150,000 to 200,000 clones, approximately 78% being singletons. CDR3 length: 14 amino acids. The V gene's germline CDR1 is MNHNY and CDR2 SVGAGI (reference sequence). V was pared by 6 bases and J by 6 bases, with 7 bases of the junction left unmatched.

The chain joins TRBV6-6 to TRBJ2-3; 9 bases align to TRBD2. The sequenced material came from PBMCs. This TCR was recovered from a woman aged 18-29 years in good health and CMV-seronegative. The CDR3, as DNA: TGTGCCAGCAGGCGGGGGGGTGATTCGGATACGCAGTATTTT. It codes for CASRRGGDSDTQYF.